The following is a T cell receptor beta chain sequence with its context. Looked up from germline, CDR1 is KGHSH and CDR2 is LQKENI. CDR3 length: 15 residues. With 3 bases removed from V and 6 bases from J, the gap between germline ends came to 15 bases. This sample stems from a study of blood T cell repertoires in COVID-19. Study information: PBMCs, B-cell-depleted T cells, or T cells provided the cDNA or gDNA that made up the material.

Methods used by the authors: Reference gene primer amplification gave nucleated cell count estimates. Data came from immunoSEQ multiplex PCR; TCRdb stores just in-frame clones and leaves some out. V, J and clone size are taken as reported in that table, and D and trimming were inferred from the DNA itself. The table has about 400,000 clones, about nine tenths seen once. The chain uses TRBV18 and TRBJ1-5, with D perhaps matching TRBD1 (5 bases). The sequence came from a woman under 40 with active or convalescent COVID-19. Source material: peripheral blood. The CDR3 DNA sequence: TGTGCCAGCTCACCCGGGGGGTCGGCGGGTCAGCCCCAGCATTTT. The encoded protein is CASSPGGSAGQPQHF.